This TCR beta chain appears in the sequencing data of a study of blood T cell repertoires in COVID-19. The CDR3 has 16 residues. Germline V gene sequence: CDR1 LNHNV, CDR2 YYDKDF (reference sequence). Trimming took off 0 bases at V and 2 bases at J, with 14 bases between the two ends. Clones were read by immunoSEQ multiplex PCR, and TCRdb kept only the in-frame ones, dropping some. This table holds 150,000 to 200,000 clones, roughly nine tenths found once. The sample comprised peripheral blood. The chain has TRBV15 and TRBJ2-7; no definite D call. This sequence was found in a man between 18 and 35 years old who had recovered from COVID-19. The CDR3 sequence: CATSREAWRKAYEQYF. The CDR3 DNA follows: TGTGCCACCAGCAGAGAAGCTTGGAGAAAGGCCTACGAGCAGTACTTC.